Sequencing of this T cell receptor (beta chain) was carried out in a study of cytomegalovirus exposure and HLA in healthy donors. General study points: One variant, a missense change in DCLRE1C, was linked in a later analysis to TCR beta V- and J-gene trimming. No immune exposure information besides CMV serostatus was available.

Regarding this clone: Its specificity is unknown.

This CDR3 spans 16 amino acids. The ends lost 0 bases at V and 4 bases at J; junction bases unmatched: 3. Germline CDR1 and CDR2: SGHRS and YFSETQ. With 60 Vbeta and 13 Jbeta primers, the PCR was carried out. Measured with immunoSEQ multiplex PCR; TCRdb has only the in-frame clones, and not every one. Of some 140,000 clones in the sample, over 70% are singletons; the top ten hold 1.2% to 1.5%. The rearrangement links TRBV5-1 to TRBJ2-1, with 11 bases identical to TRBD2. This TCR was recovered from a woman in her thirties or forties in good health and CMV-seronegative. The specimen sequenced was PBMCs. The DNA for the CDR3 is TGCGCCAGCAGCTTGGGGCTAGCGGGGGGATACAATGAGCAGTTCTTC. Translation gives CASSLGLAGGYNEQFF.